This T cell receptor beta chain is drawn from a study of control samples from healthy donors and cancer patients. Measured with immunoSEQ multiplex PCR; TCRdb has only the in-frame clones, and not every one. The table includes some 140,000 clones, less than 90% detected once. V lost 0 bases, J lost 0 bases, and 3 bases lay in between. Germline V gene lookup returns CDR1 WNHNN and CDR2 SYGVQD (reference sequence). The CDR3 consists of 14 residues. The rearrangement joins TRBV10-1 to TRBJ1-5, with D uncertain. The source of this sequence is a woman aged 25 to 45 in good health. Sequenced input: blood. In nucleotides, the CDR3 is TGCGCCAGCAGTGAGTCGGGTAGCAATCAGCCCCAGCATTTT. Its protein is CASSESGSNQPQHF.